This T cell receptor beta chain was captured in a study of control samples from healthy donors and cancer patients. Profiled with immunoSEQ multiplex PCR; TCRdb holds only in-frame clones, not every one. Of about 83,000 clones listed, roughly nine tenths are singletons. This clonotype was sampled from a middle-aged man in good health. The sequencing input was blood.

CDR3 coding DNA: TGCAGCGTTGAAAGGTTTAGTTCATCAGGGACTGAAGCTTTCTTT. It is translated as CSVERFSSSGTEAFF. The chain uses TRBV29-1 and TRBJ1-1; D may be TRBD1 (5 bases). Germline CDR1 and CDR2: SQVTM and ANQGSEA. The CDR3 runs to 15 residues. V gave up 2 bases and J gave up 5 bases, with 18 bases separating them.